These 5 T cell receptor beta chains originate from one sample sequenced in a study of regulatory T cells in long-lasting Graves disease. Time point meaning: newly diagnosed GD, antithyroid drugs for less than 3 months. RNA isolated from PBMCs was used to make the TCR library. Library construction for TCR beta used iRepertoire HTBI primers and Arm-PCR of CDR3 regions. MiXCR, run by TCRdb on the multiplex PCR reads, gives a single entry per CDR3 protein. This table has 350,000 to 400,000 distinct CDR3 sequences, roughly a sixth appearing once. Material: peripheral blood mononuclear cells (PBMCs), obtained at new diagnosis, from a patient treated with antithyroid drugs. The receptor set was obtained from a female donor with Graves disease.

This clonotype was seen many times. CDR3 coding DNA: TGTGCCAGCAGCCCCCCGGGGCCAAACTCGCCTTCTGGCCCCTACGAGCAGTACTTC. Amino acids: CASSPPGPNSPSGPYEQYF. The J gene is TRBJ2-7, the V gene TRBV7-9; D may correspond to TRBD1 or TRBD2 (5 bases each). The CDR3 loop spans 19 amino acids. Trimming stripped 5 bases from V and 2 bases from J, with 28 bases between. The germline gives CDR1 SEHNR, CDR2 FQNEAQ (reference sequence).

The chain combines TRBV9 with TRBJ1-2; tentative D call: TRBD1 (6 bases). V was cut by 1 base and J by 3 bases, with 13 bases left in between. The CDR3 runs 15 residues. The germline V gene has CDR1 SGDLS and CDR2 YYNGEE. CDR3: CASSVNGRGYYGYTF. CDR3 in DNA: TGTGCCAGCAGCGTAAATGGCAGGGGTTACTATGGCTACACCTTC.

This clonotype was seen repeatedly, ten times or more. The chain employs TRBV2 and TRBJ2-2; D is unresolved. Between the trimmed V and J ends, which lost 6 bases and 6 bases, there was a span of 11 bases. Germline V gene data show CDR1 as SNHLY and CDR2 as FYNNEI. CDR3 length equals 13 residues. The CDR3 reads CASRIYGAGELFF. The CDR3 DNA is TGTGCCAGCAGGATATACGGAGCCGGGGAGCTGTTTTTT.

This clonotype was counted at least ten times. The chain joins TRBV12-3 or TRBV12-4 to TRBJ2-1; 7 nucleotides match TRBD2. Unmatched junction bases numbered 10, after V lost 3 bases and J lost 8 bases. CDR3 size: 15 residues. The DNA of the CDR3 is TGTGCCAGCAGTTTCCCGGGGGAGGGTTTCGATGAGCAGTTCTTC. Amino acids: CASSFPGEGFDEQFF.

This clonotype was counted ten times or more. This rearrangement joins TRBV6-2 or TRBV6-3 to TRBJ1-2, with D tentatively TRBD1 (6 bases). Per germline, CDR1 MNHEY and CDR2 SVGEGT. With 1 base removed from V and 8 bases from J, the gap between germline ends came to 20 bases. The CDR3 has 16 residues. The DNA of the CDR3 is TGTGCCAGCAGTTACTTAACGACAGGATCCTTTGTCGGCTACACCTTC. This gives the protein CASSYLTTGSFVGYTF.